Sequencing of this T cell receptor beta chain was carried out in a study of shared clonotypes between healthy human individuals. Findings and caveats of the study: Non-shared clonotypes had lower generation probabilities than those shared by all four donors.

Worth noting for this clone: The antigen is unknown.

Every subset had its genomic DNA shared out evenly among several immunoSEQ plates. Profiled with immunoSEQ multiplex PCR; TCRdb holds only in-frame clones, not every one. The sample lists around 700,000 clones; 72% were seen once. Per the germline V gene, CDR1 is KGHSH and CDR2 is LQKENI. V was cut by 5 bases and J by 1 base, with 9 bases left in between. The CDR3 is 13 residues long. The clonotype comes from a woman aged 30 to 39 in good health. The V call is TRBV18, the J call TRBJ2-7; unclear D gene. Sequenced input: memory CD4+ T cells sorted from blood. Subset in this sample: CD45RA-negative fraction. CDR3 DNA: TGTGCCAGCTCAACCACAGTATCCTACGAGCAGTACTTC. Translation gives CASSTTVSYEQYF.